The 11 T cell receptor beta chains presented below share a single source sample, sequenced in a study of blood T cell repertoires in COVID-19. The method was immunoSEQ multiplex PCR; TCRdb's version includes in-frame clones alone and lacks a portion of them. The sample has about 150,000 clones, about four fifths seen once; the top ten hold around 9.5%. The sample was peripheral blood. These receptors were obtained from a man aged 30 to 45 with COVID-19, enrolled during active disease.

The CDR3 DNA reads TGTGCCAGCAGCCAAGTGGCGTGGGAGGCAGCCAAAAACATTCAGTACTTC. It yields the protein CASSQVAWEAAKNIQYF. V usage is TRBV4-2 and J usage is TRBJ2-4, with a possible D match to TRBD2 (6 bases). CDR3 length: 17 amino acids. V lost 1 base and J lost 0, with 13 bases in between. Germline V gene lookup returns CDR1 LGHNA and CDR2 YNFKEQ.

CDR3: CASSPSRGNEQYF. DNA of the CDR3: TGTGCCAGCTCACCATCGCGGGGGAACGAGCAGTACTTC. The chain links TRBV18 to TRBJ2-7, with 7 nucleotides matching TRBD2. The CDR3 loop spans 13 amino acids. Germline-derived CDR1 and CDR2 are KGHSH and LQKENI. The junction had 3 bases not matched to a gene; V was cut back by 2 bases and J by 5 bases.

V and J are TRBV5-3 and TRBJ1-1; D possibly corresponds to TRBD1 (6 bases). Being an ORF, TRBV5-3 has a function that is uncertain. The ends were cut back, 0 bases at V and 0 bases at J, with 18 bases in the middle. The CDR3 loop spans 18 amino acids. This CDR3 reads CARSLEITRGGMNTEAFF. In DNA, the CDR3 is TGTGCCAGAAGCTTGGAAATTACCAGGGGAGGGATGAACACTGAAGCTTTCTTT.

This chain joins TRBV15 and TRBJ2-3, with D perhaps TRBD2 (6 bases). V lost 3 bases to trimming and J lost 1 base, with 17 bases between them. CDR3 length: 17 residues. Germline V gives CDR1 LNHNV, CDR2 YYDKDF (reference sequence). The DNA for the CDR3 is TGTGCCACCAGCAGGAGGAGTTACGGGAGAGGCACAGATACGCAGTATTTT. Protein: CATSRRSYGRGTDTQYF.

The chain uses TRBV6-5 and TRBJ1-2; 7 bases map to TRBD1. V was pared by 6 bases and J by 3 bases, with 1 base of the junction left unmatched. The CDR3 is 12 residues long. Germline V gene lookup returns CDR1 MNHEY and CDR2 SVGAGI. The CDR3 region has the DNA TGTGCCAGCAGGCAGGGGGACTATGGCTACACCTTC. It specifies CASRQGDYGYTF.

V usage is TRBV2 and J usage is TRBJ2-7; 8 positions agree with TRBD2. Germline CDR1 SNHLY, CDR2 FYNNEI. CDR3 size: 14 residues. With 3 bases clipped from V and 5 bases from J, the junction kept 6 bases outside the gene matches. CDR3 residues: CASSEGTSTHEQYF. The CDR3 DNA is TGTGCCAGCAGTGAGGGGACTAGTACCCACGAGCAGTACTTC. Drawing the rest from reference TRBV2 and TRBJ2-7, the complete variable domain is EPEVTQTPSHQVTQMGQEVILRCVPISNHLYFYWYRQILGQKVEFLVSFYNNEISEKSEIFDDQFSVERPDGSNFTLKIRSTKLEDSAMYFCASSEGTSTHEQYFGPGTRLTVT.

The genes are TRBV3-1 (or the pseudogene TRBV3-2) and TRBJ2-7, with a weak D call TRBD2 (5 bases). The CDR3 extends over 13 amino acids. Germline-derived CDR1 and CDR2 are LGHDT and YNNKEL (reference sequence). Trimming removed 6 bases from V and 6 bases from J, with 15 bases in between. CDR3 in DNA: TGTGCCAGCAGGGGCGGAGGTAGAGGCGAGCAGTACTTC. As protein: CASRGGGRGEQYF.

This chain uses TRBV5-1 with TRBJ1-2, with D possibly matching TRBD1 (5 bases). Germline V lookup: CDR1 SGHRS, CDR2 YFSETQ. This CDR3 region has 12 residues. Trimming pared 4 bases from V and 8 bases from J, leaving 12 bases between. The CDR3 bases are TGCGCCAGCAGCCCGACAGAACCGGGCTACACCTTC. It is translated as CASSPTEPGYTF.

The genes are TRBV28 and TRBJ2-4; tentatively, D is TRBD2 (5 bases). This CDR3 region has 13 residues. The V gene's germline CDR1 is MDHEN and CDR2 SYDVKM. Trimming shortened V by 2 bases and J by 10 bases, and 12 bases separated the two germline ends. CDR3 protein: CASSLMDSPIQYF. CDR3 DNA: TGTGCCAGCAGTTTAATGGACTCCCCTATTCAGTACTTC. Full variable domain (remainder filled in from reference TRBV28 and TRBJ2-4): DVKVTQSSRYLVKRTGEKVFLECVQDMDHENMFWYRQDPGLGLRLIYFSYDVKMKEKGDIPEGYSVSREKKERFSLILESASTNQTSMYLCASSLMDSPIQYFGAGTRLSVL.

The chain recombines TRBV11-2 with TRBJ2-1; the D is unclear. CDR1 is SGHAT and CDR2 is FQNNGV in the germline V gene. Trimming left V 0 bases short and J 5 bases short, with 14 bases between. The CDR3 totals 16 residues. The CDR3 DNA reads TGTGCCAGCAGCTTAGATCCTCTAGTTCGAAACAATGAGCAGTTCTTC. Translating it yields CASSLDPLVRNNEQFF.

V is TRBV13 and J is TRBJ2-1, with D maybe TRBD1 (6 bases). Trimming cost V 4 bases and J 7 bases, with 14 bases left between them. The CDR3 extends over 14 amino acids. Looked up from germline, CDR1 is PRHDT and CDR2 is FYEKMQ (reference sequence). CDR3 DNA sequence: TGTGCCAGCAGCTCTCTTCGAACAGGGAATGAGCAGTTCTTC. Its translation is CASSSLRTGNEQFF.